This T cell receptor beta chain is from a study of Graves' ophthalmopathy and Graves' hyperthyroidism. Ten or more counts support this clonotype. The authors amplified TCR beta CDR3 regions from RNA transcripts. The workflow started with a first-round RT-PCR run with HTBI primers and then moved on to a second-round multiplex PCR. TCRdb ran MiXCR on the multiplex PCR reads and lists one entry per CDR3 protein. This table holds about 340,000 distinct CDR3 sequences, roughly a sixth found once. V gave up 4 bases and J gave up 4 bases; unmatched junction bases: 15. Germline lookup yields CDR1 SGHAT and CDR2 FQDESV (reference sequence). The CDR3 is made up of 17 amino acids.

The chain combines TRBV11-1 with TRBJ2-5, with TRBD1 matching 7 bases. This TCR was recovered from an adult man with Graves' ophthalmopathy. Sequenced material: peripheral blood. CDR3 protein: CASSYTGVTSGRETQYF. CDR3 sequence (DNA): TGTGCCAGCAGCTATACAGGGGTCACGTCTGGTCGAGAGACCCAGTACTTC.